The rows below give T cell receptor beta chains drawn from one sample of a study of regulatory dendritic cells for organ transplantation. Method: immunoSEQ multiplex PCR; TCRdb's copy keeps in-frame clones and lacks some. The sample lists around 30,000 clones, around 80% occurring once. The source material was naive CD4+ T cells from blood. The origin of the receptors is a human donor in good health. Both conserved end residues are part of each CDR3. Each record gives: V gene, D gene, clone size, J gene, CDR3 DNA, CDR3 protein. The D gene is left open where the match is weak. Not all rows give a size; the values are once, few, many and, for expanded clones, a class.

TRBV7-2,NA,NA,TRBJ2-2,TGTGCCAGCAGGCCGGGGGTTGATACCGGGGAGCTGTTTTTT,CASRPGVDTGELFF
TRBV18,NA,once,TRBJ2-1,TGTGCCAGCTCACCGACAGGGAGGAATGAGCAGTTCTTC,CASSPTGRNEQFF
TRBV9,NA,NA,TRBJ1-2,TGTGCCAGCAGCGTAACTTGGGAGTCTAACTATGGCTACACCTTC,CASSVTWESNYGYTF
TRBV15,NA,NA,TRBJ1-6,TGTGCCACCAGCTTGGGGGGAGCCGCGAGGTCACCCCTCCACTTT,CATSLGGAARSPLHF
TRBV6-1,NA,NA,TRBJ2-5,TGTGCCAGCAGTTTTGGTGAGAATGTAAAGACCCAGTACTTC,CASSFGENVKTQYF
TRBV18,TRBD1,NA,TRBJ1-1,TGTGCCAGCTCATATAATAAAGCCGGGACAGGGAACACTGAAGCTTTCTTT,CASSYNKAGTGNTEAFF
TRBV19,TRBD1,NA,TRBJ2-3,TGTGCCAGTAGTCCACCGGGACAGGGTCCAGATACGCAGTATTTT,CASSPPGQGPDTQYF
TRBV19,NA,once,TRBJ1-5,TGTGCCAGTAGTATCAGGGGTGGGGATCAGCCCCAGCATTTT,CASSIRGGDQPQHF
TRBV5-4,NA,NA,TRBJ2-3,TGTGCCAGCAGCTTGGATTTACAGGGCGCAGATACGCAGTATTTT,CASSLDLQGADTQYF
TRBV5-4,NA,NA,TRBJ1-5,TGTGCCAGCAGCTTGGGCCCAGGGTCGGATCAGCCCCAGCATTTT,CASSLGPGSDQPQHF
TRBV5-1,NA,NA,TRBJ1-1,TGCGCCAGCAGCTTTTCAGAGAACACTGAAGCTTTCTTT,CASSFSENTEAFF
TRBV20-1,TRBD2,once,TRBJ2-1,TGCAGTGCCCAAAGCGGGGGTGAGCAGTTCTTC,CSAQSGGEQFF
TRBV5-1,NA,NA,TRBJ1-4,TGCGCCAGCAGCTTGGATCCTACAGGGACCACTAATGAAAAACTGTTTTTT,CASSLDPTGTTNEKLFF
TRBV19,NA,NA,TRBJ2-1,TGTGCCAGTAGTATTGCACAGGGTGCCATCAATGAGCAGTTCTTC,CASSIAQGAINEQFF
TRBV19,TRBD1,NA,TRBJ2-7,TGTGCCAGTAGACCGGACAGGGCGATGCCTGCCGAGCAGTACTTC,CASRPDRAMPAEQYF
TRBV7-6,TRBD2,NA,TRBJ2-1,TGTGCCAGCAGCTTAGTGACTAGCGGGGCCTACAATGAGCAGTTCTTC,CASSLVTSGAYNEQFF
TRBV27,NA,NA,TRBJ2-5,TGTGCCAGCAGTTCCAAGGGGGTGGAGACCCAGTACTTC,CASSSKGVETQYF
TRBV5-6,NA,NA,TRBJ2-5,TGTGCCAGCAGCTTTTTTCGGGAGAGGAAAAAAGAGACCCAGTACTTC,CASSFFRERKKETQYF
TRBV11-3,NA,NA,TRBJ1-2,TGTGCCAGCAGCTTAGGTCCAGGGGACTATGGCTACACCTTC,CASSLGPGDYGYTF
TRBV29-1,NA,NA,TRBJ2-7,TGCAGCGGAGGACTATCCGGGGGCGAGCAGTACTTC,CSGGLSGGEQYF
TRBV5-1,TRBD1,NA,TRBJ2-3,TGCGCCAGCAGCTTGGCCGTGACAGGGTCCACAGATACGCAGTATTTT,CASSLAVTGSTDTQYF
TRBV6-1,NA,NA,TRBJ2-7,TGTGCCAGCAGTGAACATGAGTCACGAGAGCAGTACTTC,CASSEHESREQYF
TRBV11-3,NA,NA,TRBJ2-1,TGTGCCAGCAGCTTAGGGGGACAAACACACGATGAGCAGTTCTTC,CASSLGGQTHDEQFF
TRBV7-8,NA,NA,TRBJ2-7,TGTGCCAGCAGCTTACGCGGCGGGTCCTCCTACGAGCAGTACTTC,CASSLRGGSSYEQYF
TRBV2,NA,NA,TRBJ2-1,TGTGCCAGCAGTGAAGACGGGAGCGATGAGCAGTTCTTC,CASSEDGSDEQFF
TRBV6-4,NA,NA,TRBJ1-5,TGTGCCAGCAAGAGCCCTTGTGGACTTCGTCAGCCCCAGCATTTT,CASKSPCGLRQPQHF
TRBV7-9,TRBD1,NA,TRBJ1-2,TGTGCCAGCAGTTGGGGACAGAGTTCACCCACATATGGCTACACCTTC,CASSWGQSSPTYGYTF
TRBV6-5,NA,once,TRBJ1-6,TGTGCCAGCAGTCTACAGGATTCACCCCTCCACTTT,CASSLQDSPLHF
TRBV19,TRBD1,NA,TRBJ1-5,TGTGCCAGTAGTACCGGGACAGATAGCAATCAGCCCCAGCATTTT,CASSTGTDSNQPQHF
TRBV19,TRBD1,NA,TRBJ1-1,TGTGCCAGTAGTAGAAGGGGGCAAGCTTTCTTT,CASSRRGQAFF
TRBV2,NA,few,TRBJ1-4,TGTGCCAGCAGTGAAGCGCGAGAAAAACTGTTTTTT,CASSEAREKLFF
TRBV5-1,TRBD1,NA,TRBJ1-6,TGCGCCAGCAGCTTGGGGCCCGGGACAGGGACGACCCTCCACTTT,CASSLGPGTGTTLHF
TRBV5-8,TRBD1,NA,TRBJ1-5,TGTGCCAGCAGCCCTGGGACAGGGGACAATCAGCCCCAGCATTTT,CASSPGTGDNQPQHF